Listed below are T cell receptor beta chains from one sample, sequenced in a study of beta chain features in type 1 diabetes. Produced via immunoSEQ multiplex PCR; TCRdb's table is partial and in-frame only. The sample shows about 250,000 clones, 11% of them seen only once. The specimen sequenced was naive CD4+ T cells from blood. The receptors come from a young man with type 1 diabetes. Each CDR3 is given with its conserved first and last residue. D genes are given only for firm matches. The listing skips clone size in some rows; elsewhere it reads once, few, many or a size class.

>NA|TRBJ2-5|NA|TRBV7-2
CASSPAAGETQYF
TGTGCCAGCAGCCCTGCTGCGGGCGAGACCCAGTACTTC
>few|TRBJ1-5|NA|TRBV28
CASSSLGLSQPQHF
TGTGCCAGCAGCTCCCTCGGTCTTTCTCAGCCCCAGCATTTT
>NA|TRBJ2-2|NA|TRBV5-4
CASSSPTGPTGELFF
TGTGCCAGCAGCTCACCGACAGGACCGACCGGGGAGCTGTTTTTT
>few|TRBJ2-5|NA|TRBV7-2
CASSLGGRGETQYF
TGTGCCAGCAGCTTAGGAGGCAGGGGTGAGACCCAGTACTTC
>few|TRBJ1-2|TRBD1|TRBV19
CASSTLGQGEGYTF
TGTGCCAGTAGCACTTTGGGACAGGGAGAAGGCTACACCTTC
>few|TRBJ1-3|NA|TRBV4-2
CASSQDRARSGNTIYF
TGTGCCAGCAGCCAAGACAGGGCACGCTCTGGAAACACCATATATTTT
>few|TRBJ1-1|NA|TRBV7-9
CASSIGGTEAFF
TGTGCCAGCAGCATAGGAGGCACTGAAGCTTTCTTT
>NA|TRBJ1-2|TRBD1|TRBV7-3
CASSQGPTTGDYGYTF
TGTGCCAGCAGCCAAGGTCCAACGACAGGGGACTATGGCTACACCTTC
>NA|TRBJ1-1|TRBD1|TRBV7-9
CASSLGQGAVSAEAFF
TGTGCCAGCAGCTTAGGACAGGGGGCTGTTTCTGCTGAAGCTTTCTTT
>NA|TRBJ1-5|NA|TRBV28
CASTLAGGQPQHF
TGTGCCAGCACCCTCGCGGGTGGTCAGCCCCAGCATTTT
>NA|TRBJ2-7|TRBD1|TRBV28
CASSFGTGSEQYF
TGTGCCAGCAGCTTTGGGACAGGGTCTGAGCAGTACTTC
>NA|TRBJ2-1|NA|TRBV11-2
CASSLEVGLQSGQFF
TGTGCCAGCAGCCTCGAAGTGGGTCTCCAATCAGGGCAGTTCTTC